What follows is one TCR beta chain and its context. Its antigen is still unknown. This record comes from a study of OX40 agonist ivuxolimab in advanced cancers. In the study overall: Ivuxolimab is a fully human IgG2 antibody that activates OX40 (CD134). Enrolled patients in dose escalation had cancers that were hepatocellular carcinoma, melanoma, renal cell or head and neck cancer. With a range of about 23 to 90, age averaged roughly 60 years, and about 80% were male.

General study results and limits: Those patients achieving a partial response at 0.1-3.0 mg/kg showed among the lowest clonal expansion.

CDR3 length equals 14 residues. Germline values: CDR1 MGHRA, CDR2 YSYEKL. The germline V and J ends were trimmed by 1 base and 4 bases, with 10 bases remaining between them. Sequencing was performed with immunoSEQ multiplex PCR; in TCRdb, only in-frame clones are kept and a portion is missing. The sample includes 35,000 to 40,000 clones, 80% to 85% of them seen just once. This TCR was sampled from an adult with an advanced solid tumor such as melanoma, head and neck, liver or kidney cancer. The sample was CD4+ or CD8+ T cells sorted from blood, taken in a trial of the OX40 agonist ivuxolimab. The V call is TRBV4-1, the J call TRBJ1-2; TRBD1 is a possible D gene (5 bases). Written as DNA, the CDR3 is TGCGCCAGCAGCCAAGTAGGGGCTTCCTATGGCTACACCTTC. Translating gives CASSQVGASYGYTF.